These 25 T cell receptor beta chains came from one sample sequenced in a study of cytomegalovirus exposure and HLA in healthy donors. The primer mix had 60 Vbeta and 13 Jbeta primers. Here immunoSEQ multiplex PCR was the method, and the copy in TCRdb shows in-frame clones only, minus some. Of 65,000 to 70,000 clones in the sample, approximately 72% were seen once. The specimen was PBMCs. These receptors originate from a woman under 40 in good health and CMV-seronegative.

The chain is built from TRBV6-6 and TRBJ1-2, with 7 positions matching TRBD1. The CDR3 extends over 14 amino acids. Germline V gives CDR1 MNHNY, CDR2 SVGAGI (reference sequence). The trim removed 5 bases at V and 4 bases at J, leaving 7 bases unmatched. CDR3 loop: CASSDLKGAYGYTF. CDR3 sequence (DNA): TGTGCCAGCAGTGATCTAAAGGGGGCCTATGGCTACACCTTC.

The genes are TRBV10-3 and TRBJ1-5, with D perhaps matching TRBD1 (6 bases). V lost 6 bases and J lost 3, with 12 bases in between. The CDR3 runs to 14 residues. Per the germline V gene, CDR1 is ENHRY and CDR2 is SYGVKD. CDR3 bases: TGTGCCATCAGAGAAGGACAGCTCAATCAGCCCCAGCATTTT. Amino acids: CAIREGQLNQPQHF.

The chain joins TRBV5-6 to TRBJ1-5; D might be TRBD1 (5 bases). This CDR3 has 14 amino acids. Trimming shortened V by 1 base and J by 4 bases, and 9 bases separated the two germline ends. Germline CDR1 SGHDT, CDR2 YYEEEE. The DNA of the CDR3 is TGTGCCAGCAGCTTGCTCCAGGGAAATCAGCCCCAGCATTTT. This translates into CASSLLQGNQPQHF.

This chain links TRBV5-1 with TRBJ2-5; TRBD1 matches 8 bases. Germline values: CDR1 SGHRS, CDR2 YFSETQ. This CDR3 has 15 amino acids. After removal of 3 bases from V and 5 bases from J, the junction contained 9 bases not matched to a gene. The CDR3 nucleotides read TGCGCCAGCAGCTCCCGGACAGGGAAGGAGGAGACCCAGTACTTC. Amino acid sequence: CASSSRTGKEETQYF.

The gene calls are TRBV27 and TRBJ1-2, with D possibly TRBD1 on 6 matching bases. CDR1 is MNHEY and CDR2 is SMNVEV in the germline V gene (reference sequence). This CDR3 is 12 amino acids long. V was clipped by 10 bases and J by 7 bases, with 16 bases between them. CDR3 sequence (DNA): TGTGCCACCCTAGGGGGTGGGGGTGGCTACACCTTC. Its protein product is CATLGGGGGYTF.

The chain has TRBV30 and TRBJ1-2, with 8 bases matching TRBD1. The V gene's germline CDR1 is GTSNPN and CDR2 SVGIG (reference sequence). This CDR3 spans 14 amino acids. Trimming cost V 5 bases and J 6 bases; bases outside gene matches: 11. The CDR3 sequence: CAWAPGQAANGYTF. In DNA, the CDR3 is TGTGCCTGGGCCCCGGGACAGGCAGCCAATGGCTACACCTTC.

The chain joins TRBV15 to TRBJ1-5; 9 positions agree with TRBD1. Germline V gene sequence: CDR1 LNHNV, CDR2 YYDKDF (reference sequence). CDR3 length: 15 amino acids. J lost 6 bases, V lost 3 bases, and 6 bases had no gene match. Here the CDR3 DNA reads TGTGCCACCAGCAGGGACCGACAGGGGGGTCAGCCCCAGCATTTT. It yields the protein CATSRDRQGGQPQHF.

The CDR3 region has the DNA TGTGCCATCAGTGCCGGGACACGAGACAAAAAACTGTTTTTT. Amino acid sequence: CAISAGTRDKKLFF. The genes are TRBV10-3 and TRBJ1-4; D perhaps matches TRBD1 (6 bases). Trimming shortened V by 4 bases and J by 9 bases, and 15 bases separated the two germline ends. Germline loops: CDR1 ENHRY, CDR2 SYGVKD. This CDR3 comprises 14 residues.

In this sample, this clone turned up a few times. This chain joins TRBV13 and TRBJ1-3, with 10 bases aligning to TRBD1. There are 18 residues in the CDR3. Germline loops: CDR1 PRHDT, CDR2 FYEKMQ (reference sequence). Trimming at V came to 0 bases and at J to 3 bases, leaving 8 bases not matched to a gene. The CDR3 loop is CASSLGTDRGRGGNTIYF. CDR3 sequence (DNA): TGTGCCAGCAGCTTAGGGACCGACAGGGGGCGCGGTGGAAACACCATATATTTT.

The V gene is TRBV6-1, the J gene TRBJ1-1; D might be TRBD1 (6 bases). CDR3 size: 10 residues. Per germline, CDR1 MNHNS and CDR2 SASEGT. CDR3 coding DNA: TGTGCGGGACAGAACACTGAAGCTTTCTTT. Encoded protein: CAGQNTEAFF.

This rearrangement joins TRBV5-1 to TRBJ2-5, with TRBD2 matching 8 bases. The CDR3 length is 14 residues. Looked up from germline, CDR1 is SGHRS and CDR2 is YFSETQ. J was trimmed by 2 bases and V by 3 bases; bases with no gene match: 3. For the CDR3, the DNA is TGCGCCAGCAGCTCGTCGGGGGGGCAAGAGACCCAGTACTTC. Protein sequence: CASSSSGGQETQYF.

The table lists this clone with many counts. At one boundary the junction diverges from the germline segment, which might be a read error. The CDR3 nucleotides are TGTGCTAGCAGTGAACAGGGGAGCACCGGGGAGCTGTTTTTT. It translates to CASSEQGSTGELFF. This chain uses TRBV7-7 with TRBJ2-2; TRBD1 matches at 7 bases. CDR1 is SSHAT and CDR2 is FNYEAQ in the germline V gene (reference sequence). There are 14 residues in the CDR3.

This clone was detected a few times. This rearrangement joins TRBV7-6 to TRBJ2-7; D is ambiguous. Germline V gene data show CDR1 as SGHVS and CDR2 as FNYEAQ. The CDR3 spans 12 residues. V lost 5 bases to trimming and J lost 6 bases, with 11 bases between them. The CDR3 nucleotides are TGTGCCAGCAGCCCCCCCGGTGCCGAGCAGTACTTC. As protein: CASSPPGAEQYF.

CDR3 sequence (DNA): TGTGCCAGCAGTGATTTGGCGGCTGAACAGCAGTTCTTC. Its translation: CASSDLAAEQQFF. This chain uses TRBV6-1 with TRBJ2-1; D not certain. V was pared by 3 bases and J by 11 bases, with 14 bases between. CDR1 is MNHNS and CDR2 is SASEGT in the germline V gene. This CDR3 has 13 amino acids.

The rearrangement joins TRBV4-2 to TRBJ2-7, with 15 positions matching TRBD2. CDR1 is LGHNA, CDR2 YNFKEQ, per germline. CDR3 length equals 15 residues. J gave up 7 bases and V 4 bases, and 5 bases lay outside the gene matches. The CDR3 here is CASSRAGLAGGEQYF. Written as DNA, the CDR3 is TGTGCCAGCAGCCGCGCGGGACTAGCGGGGGGTGAGCAGTACTTC.

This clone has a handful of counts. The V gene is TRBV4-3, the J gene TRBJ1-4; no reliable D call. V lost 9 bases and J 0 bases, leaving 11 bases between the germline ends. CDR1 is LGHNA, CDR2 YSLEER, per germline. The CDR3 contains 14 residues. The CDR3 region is CASPYLATNEKLFF. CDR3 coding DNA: TGCGCCAGTCCCTACCTTGCAACTAATGAAAAACTGTTTTTT.

The CDR3 loop reads CASSSPASISQYF. CDR3 nucleotides: TGTGCCAGCAGCTCCCCAGCTAGCATCAGTCAGTACTTC. This chain joins TRBV7-2 and TRBJ2-7, with D maybe TRBD2 (5 bases). CDR1 and CDR2 from the germline V gene are SGHTA and FQGNSA. The V end was cut by 4 bases, the J end by 10 bases, with 17 bases between. CDR3 length: 13 amino acids.

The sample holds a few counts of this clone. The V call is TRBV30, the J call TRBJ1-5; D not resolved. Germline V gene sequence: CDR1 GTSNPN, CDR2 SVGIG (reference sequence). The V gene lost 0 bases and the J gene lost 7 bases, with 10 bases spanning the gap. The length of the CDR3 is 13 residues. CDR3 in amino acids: CAWSVMRNQPQHF. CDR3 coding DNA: TGTGCCTGGAGTGTAATGCGGAACCAGCCCCAGCATTTT. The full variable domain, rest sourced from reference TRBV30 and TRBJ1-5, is SQTIHQWPATLVQPVGSPLSLECTVEGTSNPNLYWYRQAAGRGLQLLFYSVGIGQISSEVPQNLSASRPQDRQFILSSKKLLLSDSGFYLCAWSVMRNQPQHFGDGTRLSIL.

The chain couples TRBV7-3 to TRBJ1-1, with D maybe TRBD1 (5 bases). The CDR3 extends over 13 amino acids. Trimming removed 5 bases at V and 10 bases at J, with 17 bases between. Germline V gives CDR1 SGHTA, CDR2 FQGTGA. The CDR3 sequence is CASSLTGSVGAFF. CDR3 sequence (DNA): TGTGCCAGCAGCCTCACAGGTTCGGTTGGAGCTTTCTTT.

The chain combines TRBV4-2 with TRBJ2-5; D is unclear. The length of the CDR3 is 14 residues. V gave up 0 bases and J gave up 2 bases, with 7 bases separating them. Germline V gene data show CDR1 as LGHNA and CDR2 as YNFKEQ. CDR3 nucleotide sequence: TGTGCCAGCAGCCAAGATTTCGGGCAAGAGACCCAGTACTTC. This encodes CASSQDFGQETQYF.

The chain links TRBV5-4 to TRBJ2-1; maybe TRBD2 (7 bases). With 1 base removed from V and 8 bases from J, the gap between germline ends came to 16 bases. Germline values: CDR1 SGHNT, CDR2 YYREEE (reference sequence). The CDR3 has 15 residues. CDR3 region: CASSLTGARGDEQFF. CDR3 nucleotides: TGTGCCAGCAGCTTGACGGGGGCCCGGGGGGATGAGCAGTTCTTC.

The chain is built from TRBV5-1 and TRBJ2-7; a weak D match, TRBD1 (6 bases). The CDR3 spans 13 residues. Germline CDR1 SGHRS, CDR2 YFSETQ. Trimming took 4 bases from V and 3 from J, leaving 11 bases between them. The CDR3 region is CASSEDSLYEQYF. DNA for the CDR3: TGCGCCAGCAGCGAGGACAGTCTCTACGAGCAGTACTTC.

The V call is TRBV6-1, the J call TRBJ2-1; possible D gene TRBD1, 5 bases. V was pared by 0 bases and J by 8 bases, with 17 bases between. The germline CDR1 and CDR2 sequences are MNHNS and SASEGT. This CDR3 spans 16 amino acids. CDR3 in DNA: TGTGCCAGCAGTGAAGCAGCTTGGCAGGGTGGGGATGAGCAGTTCTTC. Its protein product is CASSEAAWQGGDEQFF.

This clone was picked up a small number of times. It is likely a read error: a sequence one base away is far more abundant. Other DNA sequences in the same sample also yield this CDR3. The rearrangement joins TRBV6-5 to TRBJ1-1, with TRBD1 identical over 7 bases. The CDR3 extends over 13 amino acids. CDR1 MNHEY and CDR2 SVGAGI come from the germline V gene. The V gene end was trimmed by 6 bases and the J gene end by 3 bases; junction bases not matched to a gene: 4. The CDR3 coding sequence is TGTGCCAGCAGAACAGACAGGGACACTGAAGCTTTCTTT. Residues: CASRTDRDTEAFF.

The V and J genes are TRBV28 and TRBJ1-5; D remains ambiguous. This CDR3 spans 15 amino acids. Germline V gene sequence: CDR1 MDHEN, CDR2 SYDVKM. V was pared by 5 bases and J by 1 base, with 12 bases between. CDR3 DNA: TGTGCCAGCAGTCTCCAATCGGTAAGCAATCAGCCCCAGCATTTT. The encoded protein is CASSLQSVSNQPQHF.